The clone carrying this T cell receptor beta chain was observed at least ten times. This specimen comes from a study of CD8+CD57+ T cells in acquired aplastic anemia. Across the whole study: Mean DNA quantity obtained from sorted CD4+ and CD8+ cells was about 3.2 ug.

The TCR beta profiling, which covered VDJ combination and CDR3 sequence, was carried out using genomic DNA as the template. One entry per CDR3 protein, called by TCRdb with MiXCR from the reads. This table holds around 170,000 distinct CDR3 sequences, roughly half found once. Patients included in sequencing had previously demonstrated CD8+CD57+ cell expansion by flow cytometry. All patients had severe acquired aplastic anemia. The trim removed 4 bases at V and 4 bases at J, leaving 6 bases unmatched. The length of the CDR3 is 14 residues. Sequenced material: sorted CD4+, CD8+, or CD8+CD57+ T cells (not recorded which) from PBMCs. The rearrangement links TRBV12-3 or TRBV12-4 to TRBJ1-1; 7 bases are shared with TRBD1. This TCR was sampled from a human donor with aplastic anemia. The CDR3 protein is CASSYSQGLTEAFF. The CDR3 DNA sequence: TGTGCCAGCAGTTATTCACAGGGGCTCACTGAAGCTTTCTTT.